The 2 T cell receptor beta chains below were found in one sample sequenced in a study of TIL therapy for anti-PD-1-resistant metastatic lung cancer. This was the immunoSEQ v3 assay. Generated by immunoSEQ multiplex PCR, the TCRdb table keeps only in-frame clones and is missing some. The sample contains about 100,000 clones, about three fifths of which appear only once. Specified time point: pre-treatment sample, taken before nivolumab and TIL therapy. The tumor samples were excised metastases, mostly pleural nodules or supraclavicular lymph nodes. Sequencing was performed on tumor tissue, taken at baseline. The receptors were gathered from a person aged 25 to 85 with non-small cell lung cancer.

The rearrangement joins TRBV5-1 to TRBJ1-6, with 8 bases identical to TRBD1. The CDR3 runs 14 residues. Germline CDR1 is SGHRS and CDR2 is YFSETQ. Trimming took 3 bases from V and 9 from J; bases not matched to a gene: 5. CDR3 sequence reads: CASSSGGETSPLHF. CDR3 DNA: TGCGCCAGCAGCTCAGGGGGCGAGACTTCACCCCTCCACTTT.

This chain joins TRBV18 and TRBJ2-7; TRBD2 matches at 12 bases. In germline, CDR1 is KGHSH, CDR2 LQKENI. The CDR3 is 17 residues long. Unmatched junction bases numbered 11, after V lost 4 bases and J lost 4 bases. CDR3 nucleotides: TGTGCCAGCTCACGCCTGACTAGCGGGAGAGTCGGGTACGAGCAGTACTTC. Protein: CASSRLTSGRVGYEQYF.